The 21 T cell receptor beta chains reported below all come from one sample, sequenced in a study of T cells in tuberculosis. Specified time point: new active TB diagnosis, blood taken before or within 7 days of starting treatment. Here immunoSEQ multiplex PCR was the method, and the copy in TCRdb shows in-frame clones only, minus some. The data hold about 34,000 clones, with around 90% observed a single time. Sequenced material: PBMCs, taken at tuberculosis diagnosis. Receptors were obtained from an adult with tuberculosis.

V and J are TRBV9 and TRBJ1-1, with no clear D. V lost 3 bases and J 1 base, leaving 16 bases between the germline ends. CDR3 length equals 16 residues. Germline loops: CDR1 SGDLS, CDR2 YYNGEE. CDR3 protein: CASSARFLGGNTEAFF. As DNA, the CDR3 is TGTGCCAGCAGCGCCCGATTTCTCGGAGGGAACACTGAAGCTTTCTTT.

The chain links TRBV5-1 to TRBJ2-7, with 7 bases aligning to TRBD1. Trimming took 5 bases from V and 1 from J; bases not matched to a gene: 3. Germline CDR1 is SGHRS and CDR2 is YFSETQ. CDR3 length: 13 residues. This CDR3 reads CASRRGQSYEQYF. DNA of the CDR3: TGCGCCAGCAGAAGGGGACAGTCCTACGAGCAGTACTTC.

The V call is TRBV19, the J call TRBJ2-2; 7 positions match TRBD1. Looked up from germline, CDR1 is LNHDA and CDR2 is SQIVND (reference sequence). The CDR3 consists of 15 residues. V was clipped by 7 bases and J by 4 bases; unmatched bases: 9. CDR3 protein: CASTTKGAGTGELFF. CDR3 sequence (DNA): TGTGCCAGTACTACCAAGGGGGCTGGCACCGGGGAGCTGTTTTTT.

The rearrangement joins TRBV4-2 to TRBJ2-7; TRBD1 is a possible D gene (6 bases). The germline gives CDR1 LGHNA, CDR2 YNFKEQ. CDR3 size: 15 residues. V was cut by 0 bases and J by 3 bases, with 12 bases left in between. In DNA, the CDR3 is TGTGCCAGCAGCCAAGACTGGACAGCAATCTACGAGCAGTACTTC. It codes for CASSQDWTAIYEQYF.

This chain connects TRBV7-8 to TRBJ1-4; weak D call: TRBD1 (5 bases). The CDR3 totals 16 residues. Trimming took 1 base from V and 7 from J, leaving 16 bases between them. Germline V gives CDR1 SGHVS, CDR2 FQNEAQ. CDR3: CASSLEGRETSEKLFF. CDR3 DNA sequence: TGTGCCAGCAGCTTAGAGGGGCGGGAGACGAGTGAAAAACTGTTTTTT. Together with reference TRBV7-8 and TRBJ1-4, the CDR3 gives the full variable domain: GAGVSQSPRYKVAKRGQDVALRCDPISGHVSLFWYQQALGQGPEFLTYFQNEAQLDKSGLPSDRFFAERPEGSVSTLKIQRTQQEDSAVYLCASSLEGRETSEKLFFGSGTQLSVL.

This clone was detected only once. The chain recombines TRBV2 with TRBJ2-2; possible D gene TRBD1, 5 bases. Germline V lookup: CDR1 SNHLY, CDR2 FYNNEI. Trimming took 7 bases from V and 3 from J, leaving 9 bases between them. The CDR3 spans 13 residues. CDR3 sequence reads: CASIRADTGELFF. In nucleotides, the CDR3 is TGTGCCAGCATCAGGGCGGACACCGGGGAGCTGTTTTTT.

The chain is built from TRBV27 and TRBJ1-4; no definite D call. The CDR3 sequence is 16 residues long. The V and J ends lost 8 bases and 0 bases respectively, with 16 bases between them. Germline V gene lookup returns CDR1 MNHEY and CDR2 SMNVEV (reference sequence). The CDR3 loop is CASARSGSPTNEKLFF. The CDR3 DNA sequence: TGTGCCAGCGCAAGAAGTGGCAGTCCAACTAATGAAAAACTGTTTTTT.

J is TRBJ1-2 and V is TRBV6-5; 7 bases line up with TRBD1. J lost 2 bases, V lost 5 bases, and 2 bases had no gene match. This CDR3 contains 13 residues. Germline CDR1 MNHEY, CDR2 SVGAGI. For the CDR3, the DNA is TGTGCCAGCAGTCGACAGGGAAACTATGGCTACACCTTC. This sequence encodes CASSRQGNYGYTF.

This chain links TRBV2 with TRBJ2-7, with a possible D match to TRBD2 (6 bases). The CDR3 extends over 15 amino acids. CDR1 is SNHLY, CDR2 FYNNEI, per germline. Trimming removed 3 bases at V and 0 bases at J, with 12 bases between. In DNA form, the CDR3 reads TGTGCCAGCAGTGATCCGGGGGAAAGCTCCTACGAGCAGTACGTC. Translated, it gives CASSDPGESSYEQYV.

This chain connects TRBV5-1 to TRBJ1-4, with a tentative D call TRBD1 (6 bases). CDR1 is SGHRS and CDR2 is YFSETQ in the germline V gene. There are 16 residues in the CDR3. The V end lost 5 bases, the J end lost 3 bases, and 17 bases lay between the germline ends. CDR3 amino acids: CASRQGTGIPNEKLFF. DNA of the CDR3: TGCGCCAGCAGGCAGGGTACAGGGATCCCTAATGAAAAACTGTTTTTT.

This chain joins TRBV7-8 and TRBJ1-5; D is possibly TRBD1 (5 bases). The CDR3 totals 15 residues. Germline CDR1 SGHVS, CDR2 FQNEAQ. Deletions cut 4 bases from V and 1 base from J, with 11 bases between. The CDR3 DNA follows: TGTGCCAGCAGCTCCTACCAGGGAAGCAATCAGCCCCAGCATTTT. Amino acid sequence: CASSSYQGSNQPQHF.

The chain carries TRBV28 and TRBJ2-5; maybe TRBD2 (7 bases). Trimming removed 6 bases at V and 4 bases at J, with 15 bases between. The germline gives CDR1 MDHEN, CDR2 SYDVKM. CDR3 length equals 14 residues. The CDR3 reads CASRGVGGRETQYF. The CDR3 nucleotides are TGTGCCAGCAGGGGCGTCGGGGGGCGAGAGACCCAGTACTTC.

The genes are TRBV11-2 and TRBJ2-4; 9 bases fit TRBD1. Germline loops: CDR1 SGHAT, CDR2 FQNNGV. The V and J ends lost 4 bases and 8 bases, in that order; junction bases with no gene match: 9. The CDR3 consists of 15 residues. This CDR3 is CASSSTRQGVYIQYF. The CDR3 DNA sequence: TGTGCCAGCAGCTCTACTCGACAGGGGGTATACATTCAGTACTTC.

The V gene is TRBV6-5, the J gene TRBJ2-3; TRBD2 matches 7 bases. The V gene's germline CDR1 is MNHEY and CDR2 SVGAGI. V shed 8 bases and J 2 bases; nucleotides not matched to a gene: 10. The CDR3 is 15 amino acids. As DNA, the CDR3 is TGTGCCAGCCGGCCCAGCGGGGTGAACACAGATACGCAGTATTTT. Amino acids: CASRPSGVNTDTQYF.

V is TRBV9 and J is TRBJ2-7; 7 bases agree with TRBD2. The CDR3 runs 15 residues. Germline-derived CDR1 and CDR2 are SGDLS and YYNGEE. Trimming removed 0 bases from V and 2 bases from J; junction bases left unmatched: 5. The CDR3 loop reads CASSVASSGTYEQYF. The CDR3 DNA sequence: TGTGCCAGCAGCGTAGCGTCTAGCGGTACCTACGAGCAGTACTTC.

This sequence joins TRBV6-1 and TRBJ2-1; 7 bases line up with TRBD2. CDR1 is MNHNS and CDR2 is SASEGT in the germline V gene. The CDR3 covers 15 residues. Trimming removed 0 bases from V and 1 base from J; junction bases left unmatched: 0. This CDR3 reads CASSEAGGSYNEQFF. The DNA for the CDR3 is TGTGCCAGCAGTGAAGCCGGGGGGTCCTACAATGAGCAGTTCTTC.

This rearrangement joins TRBV5-6 to TRBJ2-6; D is unclear. Trimming left V 5 bases short and J 0 bases short, with 12 bases between. The germline gives CDR1 SGHDT, CDR2 YYEEEE. This CDR3 contains 16 residues. Written as DNA, the CDR3 is TGTGCCAGCAGACCTTCTGGCTTCTCTGGGGCCAACGTCCTGACTTTC. Protein sequence: CASRPSGFSGANVLTF. The full variable domain, with the rest looked up from reference TRBV5-6 and TRBJ2-6, is DAGVTQSPTHLIKTRGQQVTLRCSPKSGHDTVSWYQQALGQGPQFIFQYYEEEERQRGNFPDRFSGHQFPNYSSELNVNALLLGDSALYLCASRPSGFSGANVLTFGAGSRLTVL.

This clone has only one observation. The genes are TRBV6-1 and TRBJ1-1; 8 positions match TRBD1. V gave up 4 bases and J gave up 3 bases; unmatched junction bases: 4. The CDR3 covers 14 residues. Germline lookup yields CDR1 MNHNS and CDR2 SASEGT. CDR3 sequence (DNA): TGTGCCAGCAGTGCCAGACAGGGGTACACTGAAGCTTTCTTT. Translating gives CASSARQGYTEAFF.

This rearrangement joins TRBV28 to TRBJ2-3, with a possible D match to TRBD2 (6 bases). This CDR3 comprises 19 residues. CDR1 is MDHEN and CDR2 is SYDVKM in the germline V gene. V was trimmed by 3 bases and J by 0 bases, leaving 22 bases between them. The CDR3 coding sequence is TGTGCCAGCAGTTTCGGGACTCTGCGATGGGTCCTTAGCACAGATACGCAGTATTTT. Translation gives CASSFGTLRWVLSTDTQYF.

This chain links TRBV27 with TRBJ2-7; a possible D gene is TRBD1 (6 bases). V shed 11 bases and J shed 2 bases, with 19 bases lying between them. Germline assignment: CDR1 MNHEY and CDR2 SMNVEV (reference sequence). This CDR3 has 14 amino acids. The CDR3 is CAVSPGVHPYEQYF. In DNA, the CDR3 is TGTGCCGTATCGCCAGGGGTTCACCCCTACGAGCAGTACTTC.

This chain connects TRBV4-3 to TRBJ2-2, with 9 bases fitting TRBD2. This CDR3 spans 18 amino acids. The V segment lost 0 bases and the J segment 5 bases; nucleotides outside the gene matches: 10. Germline lookup yields CDR1 LGHNA and CDR2 YSLEER. The CDR3 bases are TGCGCCAGCAGCCAAGATCCGAAGCGGGGGGCAAGAACCGGGGAGCTGTTTTTT. It specifies CASSQDPKRGARTGELFF.